The 8 T cell receptor beta chains reported below all come from one sample, sequenced in a study of spatial heterogeneity in lung cancer. Time point given: sample taken at primary tumor resection. The study sequenced unsorted whole RNA from tumor, nontumor lung or frozen PBMC. One entry per CDR3 protein, called by TCRdb with MiXCR from the 5' RACE reads. The table includes about 10,000 distinct CDR3 sequences, 5% to 6.5% detected once. The specimen was PBMCs, collected at surgery. These receptors were collected from a male donor with early-stage non-small cell lung cancer.

This clonotype was recorded at least ten times. The chain recombines TRBV12-3 or TRBV12-4 with TRBJ1-5; D gene ambiguous. V was shortened by 2 bases and J by 2 bases, with 4 bases between the two germline ends. CDR3 length: 13 residues. The CDR3 coding sequence is TGTGCCAGCAGTTTACGGGGCAATCAGCCCCAGCATTTT. It specifies CASSLRGNQPQHF.

This clonotype is medium-sized by share. The V gene is TRBV2, the J gene TRBJ1-2, with unresolved D. The germline V gene encodes CDR1 SNHLY and CDR2 FYNNEI. This CDR3 has 13 amino acids. V dropped 2 bases and J dropped 3 bases, with 7 bases sitting between them. Written as DNA, the CDR3 is TGTGCCAGCAGTGAACAGAACCACTATGGCTACACCTTC. Its protein product is CASSEQNHYGYTF.

This clonotype was seen repeatedly, ten times or more. The rearrangement joins TRBV4-1 to TRBJ1-3, with D perhaps matching TRBD1 (5 bases). V was trimmed by 2 bases and J by 0 bases, leaving 14 bases between them. The CDR3 has 17 residues. The germline V gene has CDR1 MGHRA and CDR2 YSYEKL. The CDR3 loop reads CASSQQVFRVSGNTIYF. The CDR3 coding sequence is TGCGCCAGCAGCCAACAAGTCTTCAGGGTCTCTGGAAACACCATATATTTT.

This clonotype has at least ten counts. CDR3 in amino acids: CASRPGQGQETQYF. The DNA of the CDR3 is TGTGCCAGCAGGCCCGGACAGGGCCAAGAGACCCAGTACTTC. The genes are TRBV12-3 or TRBV12-4 and TRBJ2-5, with TRBD1 matching over 8 bases. V shed 6 bases, J shed 1 base, and the junction held 4 bases outside the gene matches. The CDR3 contains 14 residues.

This clonotype showed up many times. The chain is built from TRBV29-1 and TRBJ2-2, with 7 positions matching TRBD1. V was clipped by 1 base and J by 4 bases; unmatched bases: 3. Germline V gene lookup returns CDR1 SQVTM and CDR2 ANQGSEA. The length of the CDR3 is 14 residues. CDR3 in amino acids: CSVEGAGGTGELFF. The DNA of the CDR3 is TGCAGCGTTGAAGGGGCAGGGGGCACCGGGGAGCTGTTTTTT.

The V gene is TRBV29-1, the J gene TRBJ1-1, with a weak D call TRBD1 (5 bases). The CDR3 covers 13 residues. Germline loops: CDR1 SQVTM, CDR2 ANQGSEA. V was trimmed by 4 bases and J by 1 base, leaving 10 bases between them. This CDR3 reads CSVVQDPNTEAFF. Written as DNA, the CDR3 is TGCAGCGTTGTACAGGATCCGAACACTGAAGCTTTCTTT.

This clonotype is medium-sized by share. This sequence joins TRBV29-1 and TRBJ1-5; D is perhaps TRBD1 (5 bases). The germline V gene encodes CDR1 SQVTM and CDR2 ANQGSEA. V gave up 6 bases and J gave up 4 bases, with 16 bases separating them. The CDR3 spans 14 residues. CDR3 sequence (DNA): TGCAGCGTCATCCAGGGCGCCGGGAATCAGCCCCAGCATTTT. Translation gives CSVIQGAGNQPQHF.

The chain joins TRBV15 to TRBJ2-7; D is possibly TRBD1 or TRBD2 (5 bases each). Per germline, CDR1 LNHNV and CDR2 YYDKDF (reference sequence). V was cut by 5 bases and J by 0 bases, with 8 bases left in between. The CDR3 is 13 residues long. The CDR3 protein is CATSEGSSYEQYF. CDR3 bases: TGTGCCACCAGCGAGGGGAGCTCCTACGAGCAGTACTTC.